The 24 T cell receptor beta chains listed next were all sequenced from one sample in a study of tumor and adjacent non-tumor tissue in lung cancer. This sample's RNA came from whole unsorted tissue. A modified ARM-PCR protocol with three rounds of nested PCR amplified TCRbeta. MiXCR, applied by TCRdb to the multiplex PCR reads, yields one record per CDR3 protein. The sample holds 200,000 to 250,000 distinct CDR3 sequences; 71% are singletons and the top ten take around 25%. Sequences were obtained from lung tumor tissue. These TCRs come from a man in his sixties with non-small cell lung cancer.

This chain links TRBV11-3 with TRBJ1-1; D unclear. The V end lost 6 bases, the J end lost 4 bases, and 12 bases lay between the germline ends. Looked up from germline, CDR1 is SGHNT and CDR2 is YENEEA. The length of the CDR3 is 13 residues. The CDR3 is CASSSLSSTEAFF. The CDR3 nucleotides are TGTGCCAGCAGTTCCCTTTCGAGCACTGAAGCTTTCTTT.

A remark on this clonotype: A much bigger clone sits one base away, suggesting this may be a read error. The chain joins TRBV29-1 to TRBJ2-1; unclear D gene. Germline CDR1 reads SQVTM; CDR2 reads ANQGSEA. This CDR3 region has 12 residues. The CDR3: CSHLSSYNEQIF. CDR3 bases: TGCAGCCACCTCAGCTCCTACAATGAGCAGATCTTC.

As to this clonotype: A junction end diverges from the germline sequence, so it may reflect a read error. J is TRBJ2-1 and V is TRBV20-1, with D perhaps TRBD1 or TRBD2 (6 bases each). Germline CDR1 is DFQATT and CDR2 is SNEGSKA (reference sequence). This CDR3 comprises 15 residues. The CDR3 loop reads CNASTRTAGGDEQFF. The CDR3, as DNA: TGCAATGCTAGTACTAGGACTGCCGGGGGCGATGAGCAGTTCTTC.

The chain's CDR3 is CASRTGSSGPHTQYF. The CDR3 DNA follows: TGTGCCAGCAGAACGGGGAGTAGCGGGCCCCATACGCAGTATTTT. The chain recombines TRBV6-2 or TRBV6-3 with TRBJ2-3, with 7 bases identical to TRBD2. The trim removed 6 bases at V and 7 bases at J, leaving 13 bases unmatched. The CDR3 contains 15 residues. CDR1 is MNHEY, CDR2 SVGEGT, per germline.

Concerning this clonotype: Since a much larger clone is just one base distant, this may be a read error. The gene calls are TRBV4-1 and TRBJ2-1; D unresolved. V was shortened by 0 bases and J by 7 bases, with 16 bases between the two germline ends. CDR1 and CDR2 from the germline V gene are MGHRA and YSYEKL. The CDR3 loop spans 16 amino acids. Here the CDR3 DNA reads TGCGCCAGCAGCCAAGAAAGATCGGGCGGTGGTAATGAGCAGTTCTTC. Amino acids: CASSQERSGGGNEQFF.

CDR3 amino acids: CASSSYTGTFF. In nucleotides, the CDR3 is TGTGCCAGCAGCTCGTACACTGGAACTTTCTTT. The gene calls are TRBV11-2 and TRBJ1-1; D uncertain. Germline V gene data show CDR1 as SGHAT and CDR2 as FQNNGV. This CDR3 has 11 amino acids. Trimming shortened V by 4 bases and J by 12 bases, and 12 bases separated the two germline ends.

About this clonotype itself: A clone one base away is much larger, so this may be a read error. The gene calls are TRBV20-1 and TRBJ1-1; TRBD1 is a possible D gene (6 bases). There are 14 residues in the CDR3. In germline, CDR1 is DFQATT, CDR2 SNEGSKA (reference sequence). Between the trimmed V and J ends, which lost 6 bases and 4 bases, there was a span of 18 bases. CDR3 nucleotides: TGCAGTGCCGCGGGAGTGGACAGAGGCACTGAAGCTTTCTTT. It is translated as CSAAGVDRGTEAFF.

This clonotype was observed at least ten times. This chain links TRBV20-1 with TRBJ2-2; D is unclear. Per the germline V gene, CDR1 is DFQATT and CDR2 is SNEGSKA (reference sequence). V was trimmed by 3 bases and J by 5 bases, leaving 10 bases between them. There are 13 residues in the CDR3. The CDR3 is CSARVSSTGELFF. DNA for the CDR3: TGCAGTGCTAGGGTATCGAGTACCGGGGAGCTGTTTTTT.

A note on this clonotype: It is likely a read error, because the conserved phenylalanine at the end of the CDR3 is missing. The rearrangement links TRBV5-6 to TRBJ1-1; TRBD1 is a possible D gene (6 bases). Germline CDR1 reads SGHDT; CDR2 reads YYEEEE. The CDR3 covers 16 residues. V dropped 4 bases and J dropped 5 bases, with 21 bases sitting between them. Here the CDR3 reads CASSLIGGDIPTEAFL. The CDR3 DNA sequence: TGTGCCAGCAGCCTTATAGGGGGGGACATCCCTACTGAAGCTTTCCTT.

J is TRBJ1-5 and V is TRBV12-3 or TRBV12-4; the D is unclear. The CDR3 is made up of 12 amino acids. Trimming removed 6 bases from V and 6 bases from J, with 9 bases in between. The CDR3 bases are TGTGCCAGCAGCCCCAATGTTCAGCCCCAGCATTTT. This sequence encodes CASSPNVQPQHF.

This clonotype was detected many times. The genes are TRBV11-2 and TRBJ2-1; D remains unclear. With 1 base removed from V and 3 bases from J, the gap between germline ends came to 13 bases. The CDR3 is 16 residues long. CDR1 is SGHAT, CDR2 FQNNGV, per germline. CDR3 sequence (DNA): TGTGCCAGCAGCTTAGGGGCGACTCCGTTCTACAATGAGCAGTTCTTC. Its translation: CASSLGATPFYNEQFF. The variable domain in full, with the rest retrieved from reference TRBV11-2 and TRBJ2-1, is EAGVAQSPRYKIIEKRQSVAFWCNPISGHATLYWYQQILGQGPKLLIQFQNNGVVDDSQLPKDRFSAERLKGVDSTLKIQPAKLEDSAVYLCASSLGATPFYNEQFFGPGTRLTVL.

This sequence joins TRBV6-2 or TRBV6-3 and TRBJ2-2; tentatively, D is TRBD1 or TRBD2 (5 bases each). The CDR3 consists of 16 residues. Germline CDR1 is MNHEY and CDR2 is SVGEGT. With 7 bases removed from V and 5 bases from J, the gap between germline ends came to 20 bases. The CDR3 region is CASNLWDPYRTGELFF. CDR3 coding DNA: TGTGCCAGCAATCTCTGGGACCCTTACAGGACCGGGGAGCTGTTTTTT.

This clonotype has just one count. The V and J genes are TRBV11-2 and TRBJ2-1, with TRBD2 matching over 9 bases. This CDR3 is 20 amino acids long. CDR1 and CDR2 from the germline V gene are SGHAT and FQNNGV. V dropped 2 bases and J dropped 0; count of bases not matched to a gene: 14. CDR3 amino acids: CASSLRQTSGSAPSYNEQFF. CDR3 DNA sequence: TGTGCCAGCAGCTTAAGACAGACTAGCGGTTCCGCCCCCTCCTACAATGAGCAGTTCTTC.

A word on this clonotype: The junction departs from germline at one end; a sequencing error may be responsible. The chain recombines TRBV13 with TRBJ1-1; the D is unclear. CDR1 and CDR2 from the germline V gene are PRHDT and FYEKMQ (reference sequence). The CDR3 consists of 13 residues. CDR3 protein: CANSLKLGTEAFF. CDR3 DNA: TGTGCCAACAGCTTGAAGCTGGGAACTGAAGCTTTCTTT.

As regards this clonotype: At one of its ends the junction is not consistent with the germline gene, which may arise from a read error. The chain joins TRBV10-2 to TRBJ2-6; possibly TRBD2 for D (5 bases). Germline V gives CDR1 WSHSY, CDR2 SAAADI. This CDR3 is built from 14 residues. The DNA of the CDR3 is TGCGCCAGCCGTGAGGGTCAGGGGGCCAACGTCCTGACTTTC. Its protein is CASREGQGANVLTF.

The rearrangement links TRBV20-1 to TRBJ1-3; D is possibly TRBD1 (6 bases). This CDR3 has 15 residues. V dropped 8 bases and J dropped 0 bases, with 17 bases sitting between them. Per germline, CDR1 DFQATT and CDR2 SNEGSKA (reference sequence). The CDR3 DNA reads as TGCAGTACTACTCCAGGGGAGAGCTCTGGAAACACCATATATTTT. This codes for CSTTPGESSGNTIYF.

The chain couples TRBV20-1 to TRBJ1-2; unclear D gene. V lost 6 bases, J lost 3 bases, and 17 bases lay in between. The CDR3 has 14 residues. Germline CDR1 DFQATT, CDR2 SNEGSKA (reference sequence). The CDR3 DNA reads as TGCAGTGCCGGACGGAGGGCTTACTACTATGGCTACACCTTC. As protein: CSAGRRAYYYGYTF.

Note on this clonotype: Lacking the conserved final phenylalanine or tryptophan, this CDR3 likely reflects a read error. J is TRBJ2-7 and V is TRBV5-1; TRBD1 aligns across 9 bases. Per the germline V gene, CDR1 is SGHRS and CDR2 is YFSETQ. V lost 3 bases, J lost 1 base, and 5 bases stayed unmatched. The CDR3 consists of 15 residues. CDR3 loop: CASSSQQGASYEQYL. For the CDR3, the DNA is TGCGCCAGCAGCTCACAACAGGGGGCTTCCTACGAGCAGTACCTC.

Concerning this clonotype: An end of the junction does not agree with germline; a read error may underlie this. V and J are TRBV29-1 and TRBJ1-1; D is perhaps TRBD1 (6 bases). The germline gives CDR1 SQVTM, CDR2 ANQGSEA. The CDR3 is 15 amino acids. The CDR3 bases are TGCAACGTTGCGGGGACAAGTGGAGTGGACACTGTAGCTTTCTTT. Translating it yields CNVAGTSGVDTVAFF.

For this clonotype: One end of the junction does not line up with germline, which may come from a read error. V and J are TRBV20-1 and TRBJ2-1; no reliable D call. The CDR3 is 14 amino acids. Germline CDR1 reads DFQATT; CDR2 reads SNEGSKA (reference sequence). Written as DNA, the CDR3 is TGCAGGGCAAAGAAGGTGTCGGGCTACAATGAGCTGTTCTTC. Translation gives CRAKKVSGYNELFF.

On this clonotype: Relative to the germline gene, one junction end is altered; a read error may explain this. J is TRBJ1-2 and V is TRBV20-1; D uncertain. Germline V gives CDR1 DFQATT, CDR2 SNEGSKA (reference sequence). This CDR3 comprises 15 residues. The CDR3 sequence is CSVRDKTRADYGYTF. The CDR3 coding sequence is TGCAGTGTTAGAGATAAGACAAGGGCAGACTATGGCTACACCTTC.

With regard to this clonotype: Mismatch with germline at one junction end may stem from a read error. The chain recombines TRBV11-2 with TRBJ2-3; 11 nucleotides align to TRBD2. Germline V lookup: CDR1 SGHAT, CDR2 FQNNGV. CDR3 length: 16 amino acids. CDR3 loop: CANSPLTSGEGDTQYF. The DNA for the CDR3 is TGTGCCAACAGCCCCTTGACTAGCGGGGAAGGGGATACGCAGTATTTT.

Turning to this clonotype: This may stem from a read error, because a much larger clone lies one nucleotide away. The genes are TRBV4-3 and TRBJ2-5; D unclear. Germline values: CDR1 LGHNA, CDR2 YSLEER. This CDR3 region has 13 residues. The CDR3 is CASSQTFQEIQYF. The CDR3 DNA follows: TGCGCCAGCAGCCAGACTTTTCAAGAGATCCAGTACTTC.

The chain recombines TRBV6-6 with TRBJ2-3; D ambiguous. The germline V gene has CDR1 MNHNY and CDR2 SVGAGI (reference sequence). V dropped 2 bases and J dropped 4 bases, with 16 bases sitting between them. The CDR3 is 16 amino acids. CDR3 amino acids: CASSYHPAKGSDTQYF. CDR3 DNA: TGTGCCAGCAGTTACCATCCGGCAAAGGGATCAGATACGCAGTATTTT.